A single sample is the source of the 20 T cell receptor beta chains below, sequenced in a study of control samples from healthy donors and cancer patients. Method: immunoSEQ multiplex PCR; TCRdb's copy keeps in-frame clones and lacks some. This table has some 34,000 clones, approximately 95% appearing once. The specimen sequenced was PBMCs. All receptors come from a man in his forties or fifties with colorectal cancer.

This sequence joins TRBV27 and TRBJ1-2; no clear D. This CDR3 region has 14 residues. From germline, CDR1 is MNHEY and CDR2 SMNVEV (reference sequence). V lost 0 bases, J lost 1 base, and 6 bases lay in between. CDR3 nucleotides: TGTGCCAGCAGTTTATCAGCGGGTAACTATGGCTACACCTTC. Its translation is CASSLSAGNYGYTF.

This clone showed up just a few times. This chain connects TRBV5-1 to TRBJ2-3, with D unclear. The CDR3 covers 16 residues. Deletions cut 3 bases from V and 2 bases from J, with 16 bases between. CDR1 SGHRS and CDR2 YFSETQ come from the germline V gene. The CDR3 here is CASSSRRTSFTDTQYF. For the CDR3, the DNA is TGCGCCAGCAGCTCCCGACGAACATCATTCACAGATACGCAGTATTTT. Complete variable domain (other parts from reference TRBV5-1 and TRBJ2-3): KAGVTQTPRYLIKTRGQQVTLSCSPISGHRSVSWYQQTPGQGLQFLFEYFSETQRNKGNFPGRFSGRQFSNSRSEMNVSTLELGDSALYLCASSSRRTSFTDTQYFGPGTRLTVL.

This chain links TRBV9 with TRBJ2-2; D gene unclear. CDR3 size: 15 residues. Germline CDR1 reads SGDLS; CDR2 reads YYNGEE. Deletions cut 3 bases from V and 5 bases from J, with 14 bases between. The CDR3 DNA is TGTGCCAGCAGCGCCATAGTTACTACTACCGGGGAGCTGTTTTTT. It codes for CASSAIVTTTGELFF.

This chain links TRBV7-6 with TRBJ1-4; D unresolved. CDR1 and CDR2 (germline): SGHVS, FNYEAQ. This CDR3 contains 16 residues. Trimming removed 1 base from V and 6 bases from J, with 15 bases in between. The CDR3 DNA is TGTGCCAGCAGCTTAGGGCGGGCAGGCCCCCATGAAAAACTGTTTTTT. This codes for CASSLGRAGPHEKLFF. Combining the CDR3 with reference TRBV7-6 and TRBJ1-4 gives the whole variable domain GAGVSQSPRYKVTKRGQDVALRCDPISGHVSLYWYRQALGQGPEFLTYFNYEAQQDKSGLPNDRFSAERPEGSISTLTIQRTEQRDSAMYRCASSLGRAGPHEKLFFGSGTQLSVL.

V is TRBV3-1 (or the pseudogene TRBV3-2) and J is TRBJ1-5; tentatively, D is TRBD1 (6 bases). There are 22 residues in the CDR3. In germline, CDR1 is LGHDT, CDR2 YNNKEL (reference sequence). V gave up 2 bases and J gave up 7 bases, with 36 bases separating them. CDR3 coding DNA: TGTGCCAGCAGCCAACCAAATCCTGGACAGTCCCCCATACCGAACTTGCTGCAGCCCCAGCATTTT. Its translation: CASSQPNPGQSPIPNLLQPQHF.

The V gene is TRBV11-2, the J gene TRBJ2-2, with D perhaps being TRBD1 or TRBD2 (6 bases each). This CDR3 is built from 16 residues. CDR1 is SGHAT and CDR2 is FQNNGV in the germline V gene. V was pared by 4 bases and J by 2 bases, with 14 bases between. CDR3 sequence reads: CASSSFGGTNTGELFF. The CDR3 region has the DNA TGTGCCAGCAGCTCCTTTGGGGGGACAAACACCGGGGAGCTGTTTTTT.

The chain couples TRBV9 to TRBJ2-2; TRBD1 is a possible D gene (6 bases). Trimming stripped 7 bases from V and 5 bases from J, with 15 bases between. The CDR3 runs to 14 residues. Germline V CDR1 and CDR2: SGDLS, YYNGEE. The CDR3 sequence: CASQAGEPTGELFF. The CDR3 region has the DNA TGTGCCAGCCAGGCAGGGGAACCGACCGGGGAGCTGTTTTTT. The full variable domain, in which reference TRBV9 and TRBJ2-2 provide the parts outside the CDR3, is DSGVTQTPKHLITATGQRVTLRCSPRSGDLSVYWYQQSLDQGLQFLIQYYNGEERAKGNILERFSAQQFPDLHSELNLSSLELGDSALYFCASQAGEPTGELFFGEGSRLTVL.

The V call is TRBV7-3, the J call TRBJ1-1, with D possibly matching TRBD1 (5 bases). V was clipped by 5 bases and J by 1 base, with 11 bases between them. The CDR3 is made up of 14 amino acids. The V gene's germline CDR1 is SGHTA and CDR2 FQGTGA. CDR3: CASSPGRGNTEAFF. The CDR3, as DNA: TGTGCCAGCAGCCCGGGACGGGGGAACACTGAAGCTTTCTTT. The variable domain in full, with the rest retrieved from reference TRBV7-3 and TRBJ1-1, is GAGVSQTPSNKVTEKGKYVELRCDPISGHTALYWYRQSLGQGPEFLIYFQGTGAADDSGLPNDRFFAVRPEGSVSTLKIQRTERGDSAVYLCASSPGRGNTEAFFGQGTRLTVV.

The V call is TRBV5-8, the J call TRBJ1-1, with TRBD1 as a possible D gene (5 bases). The CDR3 is 16 residues long. The germline CDR1 and CDR2 sequences are SGHTS and YDEGEE. V lost 2 bases to trimming and J lost 0 bases, with 14 bases between them. Here the CDR3 DNA reads TGTGCCAGCAGCTTAGCGTTAGGGGAAGTGAACACTGAAGCTTTCTTT. Amino acids: CASSLALGEVNTEAFF.

This chain connects TRBV18 to TRBJ1-5, with TRBD1 as a possible D gene (6 bases). Trimming removed 3 bases at V and 2 bases at J, with 14 bases between. The CDR3 covers 16 residues. Germline V gene lookup returns CDR1 KGHSH and CDR2 LQKENI. As DNA, the CDR3 is TGTGCCAGCTCACCGACAGGAGGGGCAGGCAATCAGCCCCAGCATTTT. Protein product: CASSPTGGAGNQPQHF.

The chain joins TRBV11-2 to TRBJ2-7; D is possibly TRBD1 (5 bases). Per germline, CDR1 SGHAT and CDR2 FQNNGV. Deletions cut 1 base from V and 6 bases from J, with 16 bases between. The CDR3 runs to 15 residues. The CDR3 loop reads CASSLVGRVHSEQYF. The CDR3, as DNA: TGTGCCAGCAGCTTAGTGGGCAGGGTCCATAGCGAGCAGTACTTC.

This clone was observed once. V and J are TRBV7-2 and TRBJ2-7; D is uncertain. The V end was cut by 5 bases, the J end by 4 bases, with 15 bases between. The germline gives CDR1 SGHTA, CDR2 FQGNSA. The CDR3 sequence is 14 residues long. As DNA, the CDR3 is TGTGCCAGCAGCCAAGGCGCCAGGACGTACGAGCAGTACTTC. Protein: CASSQGARTYEQYF.

V is TRBV5-1 and J is TRBJ1-3; the D is unclear. The CDR3 totals 15 residues. Germline V gene lookup returns CDR1 SGHRS and CDR2 YFSETQ. Trimming pared 3 bases from V and 3 bases from J, leaving 13 bases between. CDR3 sequence (DNA): TGCGCCAGCAGCTCCATGCCGGAGAATGGAAACACCATATATTTT. Its translation is CASSSMPENGNTIYF.

The chain is built from TRBV7-9 and TRBJ1-3, with 9 bases aligning to TRBD1. CDR1 is SEHNR and CDR2 is FQNEAQ in the germline V gene (reference sequence). This CDR3 is 15 amino acids long. The V gene end was trimmed by 3 bases and the J gene end by 2 bases; junction bases not matched to a gene: 2. In DNA form, the CDR3 reads TGTGCCAGCAGCTTGGGACAGGGAACTGGAAACACCATATATTTT. It encodes CASSLGQGTGNTIYF.

The J gene is TRBJ2-3, the V gene TRBV6-5; D is undetermined. Germline V gives CDR1 MNHEY, CDR2 SVGAGI. V was pared by 5 bases and J by 6 bases, with 15 bases between. The CDR3 is made up of 14 amino acids. The CDR3 is CASSPWLEADTQYF. In nucleotides, the CDR3 is TGTGCCAGCAGTCCGTGGCTGGAAGCGGATACGCAGTATTTT.

The genes are TRBV30 and TRBJ1-2; the D gene is possibly TRBD1 (5 bases). Germline V CDR1 and CDR2: GTSNPN, SVGIG (reference sequence). The CDR3 runs to 13 residues. Between the trimmed V and J ends, which lost 5 bases and 2 bases, there was a span of 12 bases. Here the CDR3 reads CAWGGLLNYGYTF. The CDR3 nucleotides are TGTGCCTGGGGGGGACTGTTGAACTATGGCTACACCTTC.

The gene calls are TRBV6-5 and TRBJ1-2; 7 nucleotides match TRBD1. Germline V gene lookup returns CDR1 MNHEY and CDR2 SVGAGI. V lost 2 bases to trimming and J lost 0 bases; unmatched junction nucleotides: 3. This CDR3 comprises 15 residues. CDR3 residues: CASSYGQGANYGYTF. The CDR3 DNA sequence: TGTGCCAGCAGTTACGGGCAGGGGGCTAACTATGGCTACACCTTC.

The genes are TRBV9 and TRBJ2-2; TRBD1 matches at 8 bases. This CDR3 has 17 residues. From germline, CDR1 is SGDLS and CDR2 YYNGEE. The ends lost 0 bases at V and 4 bases at J; junction bases unmatched: 8. The CDR3 DNA is TGTGCCAGCAGCGTAGGTGGCAGGGGGCGCGTCACCGGGGAGCTGTTTTTT. The encoded protein is CASSVGGRGRVTGELFF. Full variable domain (remainder filled in from reference TRBV9 and TRBJ2-2): DSGVTQTPKHLITATGQRVTLRCSPRSGDLSVYWYQQSLDQGLQFLIQYYNGEERAKGNILERFSAQQFPDLHSELNLSSLELGDSALYFCASSVGGRGRVTGELFFGEGSRLTVL.

In DNA form, the CDR3 reads TGTGCTAGTGGTTTGCAACGACCTCCTGAGGGGAACACCATATATTTT. This translates into CASGLQRPPEGNTIYF. The chain carries TRBV12-5 and TRBJ1-3; possible D gene TRBD1, 5 bases. The germline V gene encodes CDR1 LGHNT and CDR2 FRNRAP. The CDR3 contains 16 residues. Between the trimmed V and J ends, which lost 2 bases and 7 bases, there was a span of 18 bases.

The V call is TRBV5-4, the J call TRBJ2-7; 12 positions match TRBD1. The germline gives CDR1 SGHNT, CDR2 YYREEE (reference sequence). V was pared by 4 bases and J by 1 base, with 9 bases of the junction left unmatched. CDR3 length: 17 residues. The DNA for the CDR3 is TGTGCCAGCAGCGACGCCCGGGACAGGGGGCGGTCCTACGAGCAGTACTTC. This encodes CASSDARDRGRSYEQYF.